The clone carrying this TCR beta chain was detected only a few times. Its antigen is not identified. CDR1 is MNHEY and CDR2 is SMNVEV in the germline V gene (reference sequence). V lost 0 bases, J lost 3 bases, and 29 bases lay in between. This CDR3 comprises 22 residues. This record comes from a study of spatial heterogeneity in lung cancer. Notes on the study in general: Within tumors, counts of expanded alpha and beta TCRs tracked tumor mutation counts. Estimated TCR-seq coverage of tumor T cells was only about 7% for alpha chains. For beta chains, the corresponding estimate was roughly 13%.

Time point defined: sample taken at primary tumor resection. Sequencing of whole RNA from tumor, nontumor lung or frozen PBMC involved no sorting. A single record per CDR3 protein comes from TCRdb applying MiXCR to the 5' RACE reads. Of about 20,000 distinct CDR3 sequences detected, around 6.9% appear once; the ten largest clones hold about 23%. Material: lung tumor tissue, obtained at surgery. The sequence was obtained from a male donor with early-stage non-small cell lung cancer. The V gene is TRBV27, the J gene TRBJ2-2; possible D gene TRBD1, 5 bases. CDR3: CASSLSLPYRWGPESDTGELFF. The CDR3 nucleotides are TGTGCCAGCAGTTTATCCCTCCCCTACAGGTGGGGCCCCGAGTCTGACACCGGGGAGCTGTTTTTT.